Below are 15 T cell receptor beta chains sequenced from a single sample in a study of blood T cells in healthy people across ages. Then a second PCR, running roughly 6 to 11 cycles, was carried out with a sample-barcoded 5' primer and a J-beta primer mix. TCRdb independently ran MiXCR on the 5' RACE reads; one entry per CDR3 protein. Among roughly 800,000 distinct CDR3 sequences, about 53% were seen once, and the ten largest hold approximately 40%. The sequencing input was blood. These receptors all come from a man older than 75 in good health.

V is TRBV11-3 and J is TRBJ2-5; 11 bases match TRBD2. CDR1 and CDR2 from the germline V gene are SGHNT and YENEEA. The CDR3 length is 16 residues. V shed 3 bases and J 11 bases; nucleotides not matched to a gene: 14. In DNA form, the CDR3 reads TGTGCCAGCAGCTTTGGGGCTAGCGGGAGGAGGGATGAGCAGTACTTC. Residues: CASSFGASGRRDEQYF. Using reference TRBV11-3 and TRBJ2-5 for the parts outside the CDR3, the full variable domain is EAGVVQSPRYKIIEKKQPVAFWCNPISGHNTLYWYLQNLGQGPELLIRYENEEAVDDSQLPKDRFSAERLKGVDSTLKIQPAELGDSAVYLCASSFGASGRRDEQYFGPGTRLLVL.

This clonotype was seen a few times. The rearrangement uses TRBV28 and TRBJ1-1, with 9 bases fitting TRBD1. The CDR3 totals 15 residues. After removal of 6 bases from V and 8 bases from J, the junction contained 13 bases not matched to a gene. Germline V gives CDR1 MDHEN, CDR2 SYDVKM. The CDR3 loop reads CASRPPRQGEREAFF. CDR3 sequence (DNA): TGTGCCAGCAGACCACCCAGACAGGGGGAGAGAGAAGCTTTCTTT.

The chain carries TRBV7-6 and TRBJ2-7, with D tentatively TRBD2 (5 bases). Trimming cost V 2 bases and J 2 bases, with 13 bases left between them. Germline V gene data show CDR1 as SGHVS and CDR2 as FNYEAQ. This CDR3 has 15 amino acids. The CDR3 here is CASSLNPGFTYEQYF. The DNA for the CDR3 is TGTGCCAGCAGCTTAAATCCGGGGTTCACCTACGAGCAGTACTTC.

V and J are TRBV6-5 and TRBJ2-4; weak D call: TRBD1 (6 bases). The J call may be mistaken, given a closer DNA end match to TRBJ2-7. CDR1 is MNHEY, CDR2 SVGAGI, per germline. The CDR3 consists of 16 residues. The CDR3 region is CASSYSRTVTSDEQYF. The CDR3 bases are TGTGCCAGCAGTTACTCACGGACAGTGACATCCGACGAGCAGTACTTC.

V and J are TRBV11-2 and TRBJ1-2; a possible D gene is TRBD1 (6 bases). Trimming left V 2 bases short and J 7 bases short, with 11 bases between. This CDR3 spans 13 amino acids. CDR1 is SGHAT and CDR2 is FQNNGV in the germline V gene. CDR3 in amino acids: CASSLTGPSGYTF. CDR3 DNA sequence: TGTGCCAGCAGCTTAACAGGGCCTTCTGGCTACACCTTC. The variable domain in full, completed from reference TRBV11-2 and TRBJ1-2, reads EAGVAQSPRYKIIEKRQSVAFWCNPISGHATLYWYQQILGQGPKLLIQFQNNGVVDDSQLPKDRFSAERLKGVDSTLKIQPAKLEDSAVYLCASSLTGPSGYTFGSGTRLTVV.

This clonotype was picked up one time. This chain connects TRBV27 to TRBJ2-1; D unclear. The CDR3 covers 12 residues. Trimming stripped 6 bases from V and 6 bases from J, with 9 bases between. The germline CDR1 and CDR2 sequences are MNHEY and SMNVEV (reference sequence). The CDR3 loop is CASSTRPNEQFF. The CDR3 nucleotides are TGTGCCAGCAGCACCCGGCCCAATGAGCAGTTCTTC.

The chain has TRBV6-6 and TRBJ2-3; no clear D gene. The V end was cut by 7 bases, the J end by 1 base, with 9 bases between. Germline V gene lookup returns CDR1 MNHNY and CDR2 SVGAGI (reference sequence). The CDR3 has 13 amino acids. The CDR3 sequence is CASTPRGTDTQYF. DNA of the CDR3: TGTGCCAGCACCCCCAGAGGCACAGATACGCAGTATTTT.

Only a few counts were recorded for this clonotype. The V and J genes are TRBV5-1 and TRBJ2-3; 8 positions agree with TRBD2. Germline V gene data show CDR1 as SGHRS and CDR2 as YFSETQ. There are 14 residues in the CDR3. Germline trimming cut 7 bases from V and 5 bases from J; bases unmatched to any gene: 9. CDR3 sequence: CASDPGLGVDTQYF. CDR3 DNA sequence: TGCGCCAGCGATCCGGGACTAGGGGTAGATACGCAGTATTTT.

CDR3 DNA sequence: TGTGCCACCCTCGGACAGGCTGTCTCGCTTCCCGAAAAACTGTTTTTT. This encodes CATLGQAVSLPEKLFF. The chain is built from TRBV28 and TRBJ1-4; 7 positions agree with TRBD1. From germline, CDR1 is MDHEN and CDR2 SYDVKM. This CDR3 has 16 residues. Trimming took 10 bases from V and 8 from J; bases not matched to a gene: 19. The variable domain in full, with the rest retrieved from reference TRBV28 and TRBJ1-4, is DVKVTQSSRYLVKRTGEKVFLECVQDMDHENMFWYRQDPGLGLRLIYFSYDVKMKEKGDIPEGYSVSREKKERFSLILESASTNQTSMYLCATLGQAVSLPEKLFFGSGTQLSVL.

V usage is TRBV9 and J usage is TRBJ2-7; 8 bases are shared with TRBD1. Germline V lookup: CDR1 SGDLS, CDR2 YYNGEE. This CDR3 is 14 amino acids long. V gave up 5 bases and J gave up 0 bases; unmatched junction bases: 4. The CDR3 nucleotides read TGTGCCAGCAGTAGGGGACAGGACTCCTACGAGCAGTACTTC. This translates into CASSRGQDSYEQYF.

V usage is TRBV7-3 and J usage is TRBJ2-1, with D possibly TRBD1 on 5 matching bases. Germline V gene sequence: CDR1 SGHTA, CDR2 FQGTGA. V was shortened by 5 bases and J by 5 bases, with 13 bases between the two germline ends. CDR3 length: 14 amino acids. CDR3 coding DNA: TGTGCCAGCAGCCCAACGACAGCGAACAATGAGCAGTTCTTC. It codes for CASSPTTANNEQFF.

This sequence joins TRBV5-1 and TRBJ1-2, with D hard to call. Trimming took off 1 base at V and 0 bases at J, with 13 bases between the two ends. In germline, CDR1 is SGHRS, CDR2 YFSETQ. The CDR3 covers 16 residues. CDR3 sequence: CASSLWRLDSNYGYTF. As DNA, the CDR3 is TGCGCCAGCAGCTTGTGGAGGCTAGATTCTAACTATGGCTACACCTTC.

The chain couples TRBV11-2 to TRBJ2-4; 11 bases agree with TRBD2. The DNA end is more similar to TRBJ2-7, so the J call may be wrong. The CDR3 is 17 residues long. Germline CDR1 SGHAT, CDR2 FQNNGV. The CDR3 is CASSLEVLAGAPYEQYF. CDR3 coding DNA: TGTGCCAGCAGCTTAGAGGTACTAGCGGGAGCCCCCTACGAGCAGTACTTC.

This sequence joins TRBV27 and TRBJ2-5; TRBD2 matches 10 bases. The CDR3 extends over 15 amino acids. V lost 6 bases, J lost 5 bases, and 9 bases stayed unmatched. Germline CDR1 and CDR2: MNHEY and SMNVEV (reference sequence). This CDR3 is CASRGLATGEETQYF. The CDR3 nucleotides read TGTGCCAGCAGGGGACTAGCGACAGGAGAGGAGACCCAGTACTTC.

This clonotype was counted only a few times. The CDR3 nucleotides are TGTGCCAGCAGCTTGATGGAGGGCCCCATCAACACCTTC. Its translation is CASSLMEGPINTF. The rearrangement links TRBV7-2 to TRBJ1-2, with D hard to call. Trimming left V 3 bases short and J 12 bases short, with 17 bases between. The CDR3 sequence is 13 residues long. The V gene's germline CDR1 is SGHTA and CDR2 FQGNSA.